This TCR beta chain was obtained from a study of regulatory T cells in long-lasting Graves disease. Study-level findings and limits: Favored usage of TRBV28, TRBJ1-2 and TRBJ2-5 was recorded in persistent disease.

Regarding time point: newly diagnosed GD, antithyroid drugs for less than 3 months. The authors made the TCR library using RNA they extracted from PBMCs. About this clonotype itself: Its matching antigen is unknown.

Looked up from germline, CDR1 is SNHLY and CDR2 is FYNNEI. The CDR3 length is 13 residues. V lost 6 bases and J 4 bases, leaving 10 bases between the germline ends. With iRepertoire HTBI primers and Arm-PCR of CDR3 regions, TCR beta libraries were built. TCRdb redid the calling of the multiplex PCR reads with MiXCR, one entry per CDR3 protein. The sample has more than 450,000 distinct CDR3 sequences; about 17% are singletons. This same sample was also taken into another study, of T cells in Graves' hyperthyroidism and ophthalmopathy. Per that study: Diagnoses used clinical symptoms, serum thyroxine and TRAb, thyroid ultrasound and orbital computed tomography. The HTBI primer set served for first-round RT-PCR of the TCR CDR3. A model using 13 V-J features told ophthalmopathy apart from stable hyperthyroidism.

The sequence was collected from a man between 40 and 49 years old with Graves disease. This chain links TRBV2 with TRBJ1-5; D unclear. The specimen was peripheral blood mononuclear cells (PBMCs), collected at new diagnosis, from a patient treated with antithyroid drugs. The CDR3 region is CASRAGSNQPQHF. CDR3 DNA: TGTGCCAGCAGGGCTGGAAGTAATCAGCCCCAGCATTTT.